Described below is a single T cell receptor (beta chain) sequence and its context. One junction end does not reproduce the germline sequence, and a read error may be involved. This entry comes from a study of T cells in Graves' hyperthyroidism and ophthalmopathy. Study at large: Before treatment of any kind, peripheral blood was taken at initial diagnosis.

Amplification yielded TCR beta CDR3 regions, with RNA transcripts as the source. Carried out on the TCR CDR3, a first-round RT-PCR used the HTBI primer set. Each CDR3 protein gets one entry after TCRdb re-called the multiplex PCR reads with MiXCR. The sample records hundreds of thousands of distinct CDR3 sequences, about 14% being singletons. Inclusion characteristics of ophthalmopathy patients comprised a Clinical Activity Score of at least 3, a NOSPECS grade of at least 4, and duration under 3 months. Source material for PBMCs was roughly 10 ml fresh peripheral blood. Germline values: CDR1 MNHNS, CDR2 SASEGT. CDR3 length: 15 amino acids.

The V gene is TRBV6-1, the J gene TRBJ2-1; 9 nucleotides align to TRBD1. This TCR was sampled from a woman aged 45-60 years with Graves' ophthalmopathy. Sequenced sample: blood. CDR3 protein: CASSPDRGSYNEQLF. The DNA for the CDR3 is TGTGCCAGCAGTCCGGACAGGGGCTCCTACAATGAGCAGCTCTTC.